The table lists the clone carrying this TCR beta chain with a count of one. Participants were aged about 18 to 90 years, lived in about 26 US areas, and enrolled virtually. The entry originates in a study of blood T cell repertoires in COVID-19. In the study overall: PBMCs, B-cell-depleted T cells, or T cells provided the cDNA or gDNA that made up the material.

Assay: immunoSEQ multiplex PCR; the TCRdb copy retains only in-frame clones and omits some. The data hold a few hundred thousand clones, with more than 75% observed a single time. The sequence came from a woman between 45 and 65 years old who had recovered from COVID-19. Specimen: PBMCs or T cells enriched from blood (not recorded which).

CDR3 sequence reads: CSVTPPGRGAGGYTF. The CDR3 DNA follows: TGCAGCGTTACCCCCCCCGGCAGGGGAGCTGGTGGCTACACCTTC. This chain links TRBV29-1 with TRBJ1-2; maybe TRBD1 (6 bases). Germline loops: CDR1 SQVTM, CDR2 ANQGSEA. The CDR3 covers 15 residues. Trimming pared 5 bases from V and 7 bases from J, leaving 23 bases between.